This T cell receptor beta chain was identified during a study of shared clonotypes between healthy human individuals. In the study overall: Three CD4 naive, three CD4 memory, two CD8 naive and one CD8 memory plate were used per donor. Points from the study as a whole: Having only a few donors restricted how much genetic and exposure-history diversity was captured. Sampling was confined to blood; repertoires within tissues likely differ.

Germline CDR1 SGDLS, CDR2 YYNGEE. The CDR3 consists of 13 residues. V was trimmed by 0 bases and J by 4 bases, leaving 5 bases between them. Points on this clone: What it binds is unknown.

The repertoire was sequenced with immunoSEQ multiplex PCR; TCRdb's copy has only in-frame clones and lacks some. The data show about 2.3 million clones, about 92% seen once. The TCR comes from a man aged 18 to 29 in good health. Some clones in this sample may be carry-over from other donors' samples. The specimen was naive CD4+ T cells from PBMCs. Subset of the sample: CD45RA+ positively selected. The chain employs TRBV9 and TRBJ1-3, with D unclear. The CDR3 is CASSVDEGNTIYF. The CDR3 DNA is TGTGCCAGCAGCGTAGATGAGGGAAACACCATATATTTT. The variable domain in full, completed from reference TRBV9 and TRBJ1-3, reads DSGVTQTPKHLITATGQRVTLRCSPRSGDLSVYWYQQSLDQGLQFLIQYYNGEERAKGNILERFSAQQFPDLHSELNLSSLELGDSALYFCASSVDEGNTIYFGEGSWLTVV.